In its sample, the clone carrying this TCR beta chain was seen once. Antigen specificity is unknown. This sample was taken from a study of cytomegalovirus exposure and HLA in healthy donors. Whole-study results and caveats: Presence/absence analysis assumed near-uniform sequencing depth across donors. Prediction of most subjects' HLA-A and HLA-B alleles by TCR beta sequences was reportedly accurate. After further analysis at a later stage, some 15,000 TCR beta sequences were associated with HLA alleles at 0.05 false discovery rate. Follow-up analysis found HLA locus-dependent TCR association rates, highest for DRB1 and lowest for HLA-C.

The study ran its PCR with 60 Vbeta and 13 Jbeta primers. Measured with immunoSEQ multiplex PCR; TCRdb has only the in-frame clones, and not every one. The table shows about 170,000 clones, with 80% occurring only once. The CDR3 is 14 amino acids. V was clipped by 2 bases and J by 2 bases, with 7 bases between them. CDR1 and CDR2 (germline): MNHEY, SVGAGI. Sequencing was done on a sample of PBMCs. This receptor was obtained from a woman aged 45-59 years in good health and CMV-seropositive. The chain uses TRBV6-5 and TRBJ1-3; D remains ambiguous. In DNA form, the CDR3 reads TGTGCCAGCAGTTACGAGCGGCCTGGAAACACCATATATTTT. Residues: CASSYERPGNTIYF.